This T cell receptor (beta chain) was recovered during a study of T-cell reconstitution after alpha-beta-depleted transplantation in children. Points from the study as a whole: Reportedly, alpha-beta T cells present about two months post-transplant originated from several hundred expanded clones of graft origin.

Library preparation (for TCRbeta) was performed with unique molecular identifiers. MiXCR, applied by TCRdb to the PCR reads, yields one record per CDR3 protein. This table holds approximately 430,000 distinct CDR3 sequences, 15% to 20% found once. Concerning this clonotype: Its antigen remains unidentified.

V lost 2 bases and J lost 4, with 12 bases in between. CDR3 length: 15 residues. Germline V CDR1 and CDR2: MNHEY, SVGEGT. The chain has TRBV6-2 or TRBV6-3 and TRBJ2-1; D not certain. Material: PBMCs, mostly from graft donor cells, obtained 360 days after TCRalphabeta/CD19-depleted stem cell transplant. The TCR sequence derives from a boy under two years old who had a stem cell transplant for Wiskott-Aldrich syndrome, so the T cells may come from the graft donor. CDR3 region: CASSYPRSFYNEQFF. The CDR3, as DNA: TGTGCCAGCAGTTACCCCCGGAGCTTTTACAATGAGCAGTTCTTC.